A single count supports the clone carrying this TCR beta chain. At one boundary the junction diverges from the germline segment, which might be a read error. The germline CDR1 and CDR2 sequences are SGHNT and YYREEE (reference sequence). The CDR3 is 14 amino acids. Sequenced by immunoSEQ multiplex PCR; TCRdb stores in-frame clones only, minus some. The repertoire holds fewer than 150,000 clones, with approximately 81% as singletons. The data stem from a study of cytotoxic CD8 clonotypes in ibrutinib-treated CLL. Study in general: Patients gave response samples after a median about eleven months of treatment, range 6 to 36.

This clonotype was sampled from a human donor with chronic lymphocytic leukemia. Sequenced here: PBMCs, sampled after 24 months of ibrutinib treatment. The rearrangement uses TRBV5-4 and TRBJ1-1; 7 nucleotides agree with TRBD1. CDR3 sequence (DNA): TGTGCCAGCAGCTTACAGACAGGGTTTTCTGAGGCTTTCTTT. It yields the protein CASSLQTGFSEAFF.